Below, 23 T cell receptor beta chains from the same sample are listed, as sequenced in a study of T cell repertoires in cytomegalovirus infection. Via MiXCR, TCRdb re-called the reads, giving one row per CDR3 protein. This table holds around 800,000 distinct CDR3 sequences, roughly 33% found once. Which antigens these TCRs recognize remains unknown. The sample consisted of cultured CD8+ T cells from PBMCs, taken from culture after CMV antigen stimulation. The receptors were gathered from a human donor in good health (CMV status not recorded). Some clones in this sample may be carry-over from other donors' samples.

The CDR3 coding sequence is TGTGCCACCAGCCCCCGGGACACTACGAACACCGGGGAGCTGTTTTTT. Its protein is CATSPRDTTNTGELFF. This chain connects TRBV15 to TRBJ2-2, with D maybe TRBD1 (6 bases). Germline-derived CDR1 and CDR2 are LNHNV and YYDKDF (reference sequence). Trimming removed 5 bases at V and 0 bases at J, with 13 bases between. This CDR3 has 16 residues.

This chain uses TRBV29-1 with TRBJ2-7; D gene unclear. Germline-derived CDR1 and CDR2 are SQVTM and ANQGSEA. This CDR3 spans 12 amino acids. V was clipped by 7 bases and J by 3 bases, with 13 bases between them. The CDR3 DNA follows: TGCAGCGGCCTGGACGGCGACTACGAGCAGTACTTC. Its protein product is CSGLDGDYEQYF.

This clonotype has a count of ten or more. The chain links TRBV12-3 or TRBV12-4 to TRBJ1-5; TRBD1 matches at 8 bases. CDR3 length equals 16 residues. V was pared by 6 bases and J by 2 bases, with 9 bases of the junction left unmatched. The CDR3 here is CASSSGQGGGNQPQHF. CDR3 nucleotide sequence: TGTGCCAGCAGCTCAGGACAGGGCGGGGGCAATCAGCCCCAGCATTTT.

The J gene is TRBJ2-2, the V gene TRBV7-3; 9 bases are a match to TRBD1. The germline gives CDR1 SGHTA, CDR2 FQGTGA. V gave up 5 bases and J gave up 1 base; unmatched junction bases: 8. The CDR3 runs to 17 residues. CDR3 coding DNA: TGTGCCAGCAGCCTGCCCTCGGACAGGGGGAACACCGGGGAGCTGTTTTTT. It codes for CASSLPSDRGNTGELFF.

This clonotype showed up many times. The chain joins TRBV12-3 or TRBV12-4 to TRBJ1-6; possibly TRBD1 for D (6 bases). V was clipped by 1 base and J by 14 bases, with 9 bases between them. The CDR3 has 12 amino acids. CDR3 coding DNA: TGTGCCAGCAGTTTAGGCAGGGGTGCCCTCCACTTT. This sequence encodes CASSLGRGALHF.

V gene TRBV20-1 combines with J gene TRBJ2-3, with D perhaps matching TRBD2 (6 bases). Germline V gene data show CDR1 as DFQATT and CDR2 as SNEGSKA (reference sequence). The V gene lost 3 bases and the J gene lost 2 bases, with 9 bases spanning the gap. The CDR3 has 13 residues. The CDR3 is CSASGGFTDTQYF. DNA of the CDR3: TGCAGTGCTAGCGGGGGTTTCACAGATACGCAGTATTTT.

V usage is TRBV6-1 and J usage is TRBJ1-1; 10 nucleotides agree with TRBD1. The germline V gene has CDR1 MNHNS and CDR2 SASEGT. CDR3 length: 19 amino acids. Trimming removed 6 bases from V and 3 bases from J; junction bases left unmatched: 19. The CDR3 sequence: CASSRYIAPGQGRDTEAFF. For the CDR3, the DNA is TGTGCCAGCAGCCGTTACATTGCCCCGGGACAGGGGAGGGACACTGAAGCTTTCTTT.

There are many counts of this clonotype. J is TRBJ1-1 and V is TRBV7-6, with D maybe TRBD1 (5 bases). Germline V lookup: CDR1 SGHVS, CDR2 FNYEAQ. The CDR3 loop spans 15 amino acids. The ends were cut back, 2 bases at V and 5 bases at J, with 15 bases in the middle. The CDR3 sequence is CASSLTAREGTEAFF. The CDR3 nucleotides read TGTGCCAGCAGCTTAACGGCGCGGGAGGGGACTGAAGCTTTCTTT. The variable domain in full, completed from reference TRBV7-6 and TRBJ1-1, reads GAGVSQSPRYKVTKRGQDVALRCDPISGHVSLYWYRQALGQGPEFLTYFNYEAQQDKSGLPNDRFSAERPEGSISTLTIQRTEQRDSAMYRCASSLTAREGTEAFFGQGTRLTVV.

The V and J genes are TRBV7-6 and TRBJ1-4; tentative D call: TRBD1 (6 bases). This CDR3 contains 15 residues. Germline V gives CDR1 SGHVS, CDR2 FNYEAQ. Trimming took off 4 bases at V and 0 bases at J, with 9 bases between the two ends. DNA of the CDR3: TGTGCCAGCAGCTCCCGGACAGCAACTAATGAAAAACTGTTTTTT. Amino acids: CASSSRTATNEKLFF.

This chain connects TRBV27 to TRBJ1-5; D not resolved. This CDR3 has 15 amino acids. The V gene's germline CDR1 is MNHEY and CDR2 SMNVEV (reference sequence). V lost 4 bases and J 1 base, leaving 11 bases between the germline ends. The CDR3: CASSYRARSNQPQHF. The CDR3 coding sequence is TGTGCCAGCAGTTACCGCGCCCGCAGCAATCAGCCCCAGCATTTT.

This chain uses TRBV7-9 with TRBJ2-7; no clear D. Trimming pared 1 base from V and 7 bases from J, leaving 8 bases between. Germline V gives CDR1 SEHNR, CDR2 FQNEAQ (reference sequence). This CDR3 has 12 residues. CDR3 sequence reads: CASSLVASEQYV. In nucleotides, the CDR3 is TGTGCCAGCAGCTTAGTTGCTTCGGAGCAGTACGTC.

There are a few counts of this clonotype. The chain carries TRBV12-3 or TRBV12-4 and TRBJ1-4; TRBD1 matches at 9 bases. The length of the CDR3 is 15 residues. With V trimmed by 5 bases and J by 7 bases, 8 bases remained unmatched. The CDR3 spells CASSTRQGDPEKLFF. In DNA, the CDR3 is TGTGCCAGCAGTACAAGACAGGGGGATCCTGAAAAACTGTTTTTT.

This clonotype appeared many times. This chain connects TRBV7-2 to TRBJ2-2; the D gene could be TRBD1 or TRBD2 (5 bases each). The CDR3 is made up of 19 amino acids. Germline V CDR1 and CDR2: SGHTA, FQGNSA. The germline V and J ends were trimmed by 2 bases and 5 bases, with 24 bases remaining between them. This CDR3 is CASSLNAVRARGDTGELFF. CDR3 coding DNA: TGTGCCAGCAGCTTAAACGCCGTGAGGGCGCGAGGGGATACCGGGGAGCTGTTTTTT.

This clonotype has a count of ten or more. The chain couples TRBV7-8 to TRBJ1-2; D possibly corresponds to TRBD1 (5 bases). The germline V gene has CDR1 SGHVS and CDR2 FQNEAQ. CDR3 size: 14 residues. Trimming took off 2 bases at V and 8 bases at J, with 15 bases between the two ends. The DNA of the CDR3 is TGTGCCAGCAGCTTATGGCCCGTGGGGGACGGCTACACCTTC. This codes for CASSLWPVGDGYTF.

The chain couples TRBV6-2 or TRBV6-3 to TRBJ2-7; 9 bases match TRBD1. Losses at the gene ends were 6 bases for V and 3 bases for J; bases not matched to a gene: 9. Germline CDR1 is MNHEY and CDR2 is SVGEGT. This CDR3 spans 15 amino acids. CDR3 amino acids: CASRVPGTGNYEQYF. Written as DNA, the CDR3 is TGTGCCAGCAGAGTCCCCGGGACAGGGAACTACGAGCAGTACTTC.

J is TRBJ2-1 and V is TRBV4-1; no definite D call. Trimming stripped 0 bases from V and 14 bases from J, with 8 bases between. The CDR3 runs 11 residues. Germline V gene lookup returns CDR1 MGHRA and CDR2 YSYEKL. CDR3 residues: CASSQESGKFF. The DNA of the CDR3 is TGCGCCAGCAGCCAAGAGTCCGGAAAGTTCTTC.

The gene calls are TRBV20-1 and TRBJ2-5, with TRBD2 matching 8 bases. J gave up 5 bases and V 1 base, and 9 bases lay outside the gene matches. The CDR3 spans 15 residues. Germline V gene data show CDR1 as DFQATT and CDR2 as SNEGSKA (reference sequence). The CDR3 DNA reads TGCAGTGCTAGAGCTCTTAGCGGGGAGGTTGAGACCCAGTACTTC. Translated, it gives CSARALSGEVETQYF.

In its sample, this clonotype was seen a few times. This chain links TRBV4-1 with TRBJ2-7; TRBD1 matches at 9 bases. CDR1 is MGHRA and CDR2 is YSYEKL in the germline V gene. V shed 0 bases, J shed 4 bases, and the junction held 7 bases outside the gene matches. The CDR3 consists of 16 residues. CDR3 coding DNA: TGCGCCAGCAGCCAAGATCCCGGGACAGGGACATACGAGCAGTACGTC. Amino acid sequence: CASSQDPGTGTYEQYV.

This clonotype was counted many times. The V call is TRBV27, the J call TRBJ2-1, with TRBD1 matching over 8 bases. The ends lost 7 bases at V and 3 bases at J; junction bases unmatched: 8. Germline V gives CDR1 MNHEY, CDR2 SMNVEV (reference sequence). The length of the CDR3 is 15 residues. The CDR3: CASIRRQGYYNEQFF. The CDR3 coding sequence is TGTGCCAGCATCCGAAGACAGGGGTACTACAATGAGCAGTTCTTC.

The chain carries TRBV10-3 and TRBJ2-1; 11 positions agree with TRBD2. The CDR3 is 16 amino acids. J lost 3 bases, V lost 4 bases, and 5 bases had no gene match. CDR1 is ENHRY and CDR2 is SYGVKD in the germline V gene. The DNA of the CDR3 is TGTGCCATCAGTGCCGAGGGACTAGCGGACTACAATGAGCAGTTCTTC. Amino acid sequence: CAISAEGLADYNEQFF.

In this sample, this clonotype turned up a few times. The chain is built from TRBV4-2 and TRBJ1-6, with D perhaps matching TRBD1 (6 bases). The V end lost 1 base, the J end lost 0 bases, and 13 bases lay between the germline ends. Germline V lookup: CDR1 LGHNA, CDR2 YNFKEQ. The CDR3 runs 18 residues. The CDR3 region is CASSQVYQGNSYNSPLHF. CDR3 DNA: TGTGCCAGCAGCCAAGTATACCAGGGGAACTCCTATAATTCACCCCTCCACTTT.

This clonotype has a handful of counts. The chain links TRBV6-5 to TRBJ1-1; a weak D match, TRBD1 (5 bases). V dropped 2 bases and J dropped 5 bases, with 18 bases sitting between them. Germline loops: CDR1 MNHEY, CDR2 SVGAGI. The CDR3 runs to 16 residues. The chain's CDR3 is CASSYNGGIMITEAFF. For the CDR3, the DNA is TGTGCCAGCAGTTACAATGGGGGTATTATGATTACTGAAGCTTTCTTT.

The chain uses TRBV10-3 and TRBJ2-5; D possibly matches TRBD1 or TRBD2 (5 bases each). V dropped 2 bases and J dropped 5 bases, with 9 bases sitting between them. This CDR3 spans 13 amino acids. Per the germline V gene, CDR1 is ENHRY and CDR2 is SYGVKD. CDR3 loop: CAISEKGRETQYF. For the CDR3, the DNA is TGTGCCATCAGTGAGAAGGGACGGGAGACCCAGTACTTC.